This passage covers 7 T cell receptor beta chains from one sample sequenced in a study of T cells in Graves' hyperthyroidism and ophthalmopathy. What was amplified from RNA transcripts were TCR beta CDR3 regions. First-round RT-PCR targeting the TCR CDR3 was performed with the HTBI primer set. TCRdb independently ran MiXCR on the multiplex PCR reads; one entry per CDR3 protein. Among about 600,000 distinct CDR3 sequences, roughly a sixth were seen once, and the ten largest hold roughly 3.3%. Sequencing was done on a sample of blood. The source is a woman between 40 and 50 years old with Graves' ophthalmopathy.

The rearrangement links TRBV4-1 to TRBJ2-7, with 7 bases identical to TRBD2. V shed 3 bases, J shed 2 bases, and the junction held 10 bases outside the gene matches. Germline CDR1 is MGHRA and CDR2 is YSYEKL. This CDR3 is 16 amino acids long. CDR3 region: CASSQITSALAYEQYF. The CDR3 nucleotides read TGCGCCAGCAGCCAGATCACTAGCGCATTAGCCTACGAGCAGTACTTC.

This clonotype has a count of ten or more. The rearrangement uses TRBV28 and TRBJ2-5, with a tentative D call TRBD2 (5 bases). CDR3 length: 12 residues. With 2 bases removed from V and 6 bases from J, the gap between germline ends came to 7 bases. Germline V gene sequence: CDR1 MDHEN, CDR2 SYDVKM. CDR3 protein: CASSLRGKTQYF. The DNA of the CDR3 is TGTGCCAGCAGTTTACGGGGAAAGACCCAGTACTTC.

This chain joins TRBV4-1 and TRBJ2-5, with D unclear. The V end was cut by 1 base, the J end by 5 bases, with 8 bases between. The CDR3 totals 13 residues. Germline CDR1 MGHRA, CDR2 YSYEKL. The CDR3, as DNA: TGCGCCAGCAGCCAAGTGGGCAGCGAGACCCAGTACTTC. Residues: CASSQVGSETQYF.

This chain uses TRBV28 with TRBJ1-2; D gene uncertain. V dropped 10 bases and J dropped 3 bases, with 21 bases sitting between them. Germline CDR1 reads MDHEN; CDR2 reads SYDVKM. The CDR3 sequence is 15 residues long. CDR3 sequence: CATWARRVYDYGYTF. The DNA of the CDR3 is TGTGCCACCTGGGCCCGGCGGGTATATGACTATGGCTACACCTTC.

The rearrangement links TRBV19 to TRBJ1-1; D remains ambiguous. Trimming took off 4 bases at V and 1 base at J, with 7 bases between the two ends. The CDR3 is made up of 13 amino acids. Germline V lookup: CDR1 LNHDA, CDR2 SQIVND (reference sequence). The DNA for the CDR3 is TGTGCCAGTAGTACCCAGAAGAACACTGAAGCTTTCTTT. This gives the protein CASSTQKNTEAFF.

The table lists this clonotype with many counts. The chain is built from TRBV7-9 and TRBJ2-2; D is unclear. The CDR3 totals 14 residues. CDR1 SEHNR and CDR2 FQNEAQ come from the germline V gene (reference sequence). Trimming cost V 5 bases and J 7 bases, with 14 bases left between them. The CDR3 coding sequence is TGTGCCAGCAGCGCCAGTGGGCAAAGCGGGGAGCTGTTTTTT. Encoded protein: CASSASGQSGELFF.

This clonotype was seen repeatedly, ten times or more. The chain combines TRBV11-1 with TRBJ2-1, with TRBD1 as a possible D gene (6 bases). In germline, CDR1 is SGHAT, CDR2 FQDESV (reference sequence). V was shortened by 3 bases and J by 5 bases, with 23 bases between the two germline ends. This CDR3 spans 18 amino acids. The chain's CDR3 is CASSLLSYREGAHNEQFF. CDR3 bases: TGTGCCAGCAGCTTGTTGAGTTACAGGGAAGGGGCACACAATGAGCAGTTCTTC.